The 25 T cell receptor beta chains given below trace back to one sample, sequenced in a study of blood T cell repertoires in COVID-19. Assay used: immunoSEQ multiplex PCR; TCRdb lists only in-frame clones, some missing. The profile shows fewer than 350,000 clones, roughly nine tenths of them singletons. The material sequenced was peripheral blood. All receptors derive from a woman aged 25 to 39 with COVID-19, enrolled during active disease.

The rearrangement uses TRBV6-1 and TRBJ1-6; TRBD1 might be the D (6 bases). This CDR3 contains 15 residues. Per germline, CDR1 MNHNS and CDR2 SASEGT. V was shortened by 3 bases and J by 4 bases, with 10 bases between the two germline ends. The CDR3 spells CASSEGQGYNSPLHF. The CDR3 DNA follows: TGTGCCAGCAGTGAGGGGCAGGGGTATAATTCACCCCTCCACTTT.

The chain combines TRBV6-2 or TRBV6-3 with TRBJ2-3; D is perhaps TRBD1 (5 bases). Germline V gives CDR1 MNHEY, CDR2 SVGEGT. Trimming removed 0 bases at V and 6 bases at J, with 7 bases between. The CDR3 spans 13 residues. The CDR3 coding sequence is TGTGCCAGCAGTTACTCGAAGGGGGATACGCAGTATTTT. Amino acid sequence: CASSYSKGDTQYF.

The rearrangement uses TRBV4-1 and TRBJ2-7; tentative D call: TRBD1 (5 bases). The CDR3 loop spans 17 amino acids. Germline CDR1 and CDR2: MGHRA and YSYEKL. Trimming shortened V by 1 base and J by 3 bases, and 19 bases separated the two germline ends. CDR3 bases: TGCGCCAGCAGCCAAGTGTTACCCGACAAAGGACACTACGAGCAGTACTTC. Translation: CASSQVLPDKGHYEQYF.

V gene TRBV5-5 combines with J gene TRBJ1-4, with 7 bases lining up with TRBD1. Germline V gives CDR1 SGHKS, CDR2 YYEKEE (reference sequence). The length of the CDR3 is 15 residues. Unmatched junction bases numbered 4, after V lost 0 bases and J lost 5 bases. CDR3 nucleotide sequence: TGTGCCAGCAGCTTGGAGGACAGGTTGAATGAAAAACTGTTTTTT. It is translated as CASSLEDRLNEKLFF.

The chain links TRBV6-5 to TRBJ2-3, with 8 positions matching TRBD1. The CDR3 loop spans 14 amino acids. In germline, CDR1 is MNHEY, CDR2 SVGAGI. V trimming: 6 bases; J trimming: 3 bases; junction bases outside the gene matches: 5. The CDR3 DNA follows: TGTGCCAGCAGCAAGGGACAGGCAACAGATACGCAGTATTTT. This gives the protein CASSKGQATDTQYF.

The chain uses TRBV18 and TRBJ1-4, with TRBD1 matching over 10 bases. This CDR3 comprises 15 residues. Germline CDR1 and CDR2: KGHSH and LQKENI. The trim removed 4 bases at V and 8 bases at J, leaving 7 bases unmatched. The CDR3 DNA sequence: TGTGCCAGCTCACTCCTCGGGACAGGGGCCGAAAAACTGTTTTTT. Translation: CASSLLGTGAEKLFF.

The rearrangement links TRBV2 to TRBJ1-2; D perhaps matches TRBD1 (5 bases). The germline V and J ends were trimmed by 6 bases and 8 bases, with 13 bases remaining between them. The CDR3 has 12 amino acids. Germline V lookup: CDR1 SNHLY, CDR2 FYNNEI. CDR3 bases: TGTGCCAGCAGGACCGACAGTTCCGGCTACACCTTC. Protein: CASRTDSSGYTF. The full variable domain, in which reference TRBV2 and TRBJ1-2 provide the parts outside the CDR3, is EPEVTQTPSHQVTQMGQEVILRCVPISNHLYFYWYRQILGQKVEFLVSFYNNEISEKSEIFDDQFSVERPDGSNFTLKIRSTKLEDSAMYFCASRTDSSGYTFGSGTRLTVV.

The chain joins TRBV5-8 to TRBJ2-1; 9 bases are shared with TRBD2. This CDR3 is built from 16 residues. CDR1 and CDR2 from the germline V gene are SGHTS and YDEGEE. V was pared by 0 bases and J by 9 bases, with 10 bases of the junction left unmatched. The CDR3 spells CASSLGAGGLKVEQFF. CDR3 nucleotide sequence: TGTGCCAGCAGCTTGGGCGCGGGGGGGCTTAAGGTTGAGCAGTTCTTC.

This clone was seen only once. The gene calls are TRBV30 and TRBJ2-3; perhaps TRBD2 as D (5 bases). The germline gives CDR1 GTSNPN, CDR2 SVGIG (reference sequence). The CDR3 is 17 amino acids. Trimming took off 2 bases at V and 4 bases at J, with 22 bases between the two ends. The CDR3 DNA reads TGTGCCTGGAGTCCGACGCCGCTAGCCGCCTTGGCAGATACGCAGTATTTT. This encodes CAWSPTPLAALADTQYF.

The CDR3 protein is CASRAGGPYGYTF. The DNA of the CDR3 is TGTGCCAGCAGGGCCGGGGGGCCCTATGGCTACACCTTC. The genes are TRBV2 and TRBJ1-2; tentative D call: TRBD1 (6 bases). CDR3 length: 13 residues. Trimming removed 6 bases at V and 4 bases at J, with 12 bases between. In germline, CDR1 is SNHLY, CDR2 FYNNEI.

The rearrangement links TRBV23-1 to TRBJ1-4, with 11 bases that match TRBD1. TRBV23-1 is an open reading frame, and its role is uncertain. The V gene end was trimmed by 3 bases and the J gene end by 3 bases; junction bases not matched to a gene: 6. This CDR3 comprises 17 residues. The CDR3 loop is CASSHPGQGVPNEKLFF. The DNA of the CDR3 is TGCGCCAGCAGTCACCCGGGACAGGGGGTTCCTAATGAAAAACTGTTTTTT.

The rearrangement links TRBV7-9 to TRBJ1-1; D unresolved. This CDR3 has 13 amino acids. V was shortened by 1 base and J by 4 bases, with 7 bases between the two germline ends. The germline CDR1 and CDR2 sequences are SEHNR and FQNEAQ (reference sequence). The CDR3 DNA sequence: TGTGCCAGCAGCTTAGAGAGTCCCACTGAAGCTTTCTTT. This encodes CASSLESPTEAFF.

The rearrangement joins TRBV9 to TRBJ1-2; D may be TRBD1 (6 bases). The V end was cut by 1 base, the J end by 2 bases, with 12 bases between. The CDR3 loop spans 15 amino acids. Germline V CDR1 and CDR2: SGDLS, YYNGEE. The CDR3 region is CASSVRSGTNYGYTF. The CDR3 nucleotides read TGTGCCAGCAGCGTACGTTCCGGGACAAACTATGGCTACACCTTC. Supplemented by reference TRBV9 and TRBJ1-2, the full variable domain reads DSGVTQTPKHLITATGQRVTLRCSPRSGDLSVYWYQQSLDQGLQFLIQYYNGEERAKGNILERFSAQQFPDLHSELNLSSLELGDSALYFCASSVRSGTNYGYTFGSGTRLTVV.

The chain couples TRBV4-2 to TRBJ2-2; no definite D call. This CDR3 spans 13 amino acids. The V end lost 4 bases, the J end lost 4 bases, and 7 bases lay between the germline ends. CDR1 and CDR2 (germline): LGHNA, YNFKEQ. The CDR3 sequence is CASSLTTTGELFF. As DNA, the CDR3 is TGTGCCAGCAGCCTTACAACCACCGGGGAGCTGTTTTTT.

The chain recombines TRBV11-2 with TRBJ2-5; 10 nucleotides agree with TRBD2. With V trimmed by 4 bases and J by 10 bases, 15 bases remained unmatched. The CDR3 sequence is 16 residues long. The germline gives CDR1 SGHAT, CDR2 FQNNGV. This chain's CDR3 is CASSSQRGGAEEGQYF. The CDR3, as DNA: TGTGCCAGCAGCTCCCAGCGGGGGGGTGCAGAAGAAGGCCAGTACTTC. Variable domain in full (rest from reference TRBV11-2 and TRBJ2-5): EAGVAQSPRYKIIEKRQSVAFWCNPISGHATLYWYQQILGQGPKLLIQFQNNGVVDDSQLPKDRFSAERLKGVDSTLKIQPAKLEDSAVYLCASSSQRGGAEEGQYFGPGTRLLVL.

V is TRBV6-5 and J is TRBJ2-5; 11 bases are shared with TRBD1. The CDR3 spans 15 residues. The germline V gene encodes CDR1 MNHEY and CDR2 SVGAGI. V lost 6 bases to trimming and J lost 5 bases; unmatched junction nucleotides: 8. CDR3 sequence reads: CASRPGTGGRETQYF. Here the CDR3 DNA reads TGTGCCAGCAGACCCGGGACAGGGGGACGGGAGACCCAGTACTTC.

CDR3 protein: CASRLTPGAASPLHF. The CDR3 DNA is TGCGCCAGCAGACTTACCCCTGGGGCCGCTTCACCCCTCCACTTT. This chain joins TRBV4-1 and TRBJ1-6; TRBD1 is a possible D gene (5 bases). Germline values: CDR1 MGHRA, CDR2 YSYEKL. The CDR3 contains 15 residues. Trimming shortened V by 6 bases and J by 9 bases, and 18 bases separated the two germline ends.

This clone came up a few times. The chain has TRBV5-4 and TRBJ2-7; 10 nucleotides match TRBD1. Germline CDR1 SGHNT, CDR2 YYREEE (reference sequence). This CDR3 has 16 amino acids. The V and J ends lost 5 bases and 2 bases, in that order; junction bases with no gene match: 10. The CDR3 is CASSFTGTGVPYEQYF. CDR3 DNA: TGTGCCAGCAGTTTTACCGGGACAGGGGTCCCCTACGAGCAGTACTTC.

The rearrangement links TRBV3-1 (or the pseudogene TRBV3-2) to TRBJ2-1, with D possibly matching TRBD2 (6 bases). Trimming pared 2 bases from V and 0 bases from J, leaving 14 bases between. From germline, CDR1 is LGHDT and CDR2 YNNKEL (reference sequence). The CDR3 covers 17 residues. As DNA, the CDR3 is TGTGCCAGCAGCCAAATGACTAGTCCGAGCTCCTACAATGAGCAGTTCTTC. It translates to CASSQMTSPSSYNEQFF.

The chain combines TRBV6-6 with TRBJ1-2; 7 bases match TRBD1. This CDR3 comprises 14 residues. J gave up 2 bases and V 6 bases, and 6 bases lay outside the gene matches. Germline-derived CDR1 and CDR2 are MNHNY and SVGAGI (reference sequence). The CDR3 reads CASSLEGQNYGYTF. The CDR3 nucleotides are TGTGCCAGCAGCTTAGAGGGACAGAACTATGGCTACACCTTC.

The chain carries TRBV4-2 and TRBJ2-2; D gene uncertain. V lost 4 bases and J lost 7, with 10 bases in between. This CDR3 has 13 amino acids. Per the germline V gene, CDR1 is LGHNA and CDR2 is YNFKEQ. The CDR3 region has the DNA TGTGCCAGCAGCCCCTCCGGAGTCGGGGAGCTGTTTTTT. The encoded protein is CASSPSGVGELFF.

The V and J genes are TRBV7-9 and TRBJ2-7, with D maybe TRBD2 (5 bases). CDR1 is SEHNR, CDR2 FQNEAQ, per germline (reference sequence). The V end was cut by 5 bases, the J end by 2 bases, with 13 bases between. This CDR3 is built from 14 residues. The CDR3 is CASSTRSGTYEQYF. The CDR3 nucleotides read TGTGCCAGCAGCACCAGGAGCGGAACCTACGAGCAGTACTTC.

The chain joins TRBV4-1 to TRBJ2-4; D may be TRBD1 (6 bases). This CDR3 contains 15 residues. Per germline, CDR1 MGHRA and CDR2 YSYEKL. V lost 2 bases, J lost 9 bases, and 17 bases lay in between. The CDR3 coding sequence is TGCGCCAGCAGCCAAACCGGGACACCCGGAGGCATTCAGTACTTC. It translates to CASSQTGTPGGIQYF.

The chain is built from TRBV10-1 and TRBJ2-3; 9 nucleotides agree with TRBD2. Germline V CDR1 and CDR2: WNHNN, SYGVQD (reference sequence). This CDR3 spans 15 amino acids. The V gene end was trimmed by 6 bases and the J gene end by 2 bases; junction bases not matched to a gene: 6. CDR3 residues: CASSLAGTSTDTQYF. CDR3 DNA: TGCGCCAGCAGCCTAGCGGGGACCTCCACAGATACGCAGTATTTT.

The rearrangement links TRBV5-1 to TRBJ2-1; 8 nucleotides align to TRBD2. CDR1 is SGHRS and CDR2 is YFSETQ in the germline V gene. CDR3 length: 18 residues. J was trimmed by 5 bases and V by 5 bases; bases with no gene match: 18. The CDR3 loop is CASRPLSLGGGFDNEQFF. In DNA form, the CDR3 reads TGCGCCAGCAGGCCCCTAAGTCTTGGCGGGGGGTTCGACAATGAGCAGTTCTTC. Full variable domain (missing parts from reference TRBV5-1 and TRBJ2-1): KAGVTQTPRYLIKTRGQQVTLSCSPISGHRSVSWYQQTPGQGLQFLFEYFSETQRNKGNFPGRFSGRQFSNSRSEMNVSTLELGDSALYLCASRPLSLGGGFDNEQFFGPGTRLTVL.